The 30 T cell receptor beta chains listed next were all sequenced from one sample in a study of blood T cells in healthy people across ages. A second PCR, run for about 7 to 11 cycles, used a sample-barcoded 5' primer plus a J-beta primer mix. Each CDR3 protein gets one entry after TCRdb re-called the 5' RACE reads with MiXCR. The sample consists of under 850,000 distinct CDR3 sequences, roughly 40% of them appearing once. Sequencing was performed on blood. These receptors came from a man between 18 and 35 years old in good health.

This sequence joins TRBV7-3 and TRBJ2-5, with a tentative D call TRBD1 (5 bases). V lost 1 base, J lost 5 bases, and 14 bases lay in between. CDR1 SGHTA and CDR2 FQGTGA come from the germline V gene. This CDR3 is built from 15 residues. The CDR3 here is CASSLSGAPRETQYF. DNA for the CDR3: TGTGCCAGCAGCTTAAGTGGGGCCCCCCGCGAGACCCAGTACTTC. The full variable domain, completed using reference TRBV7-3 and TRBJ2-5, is GAGVSQTPSNKVTEKGKYVELRCDPISGHTALYWYRQSLGQGPEFLIYFQGTGAADDSGLPNDRFFAVRPEGSVSTLKIQRTERGDSAVYLCASSLSGAPRETQYFGPGTRLLVL.

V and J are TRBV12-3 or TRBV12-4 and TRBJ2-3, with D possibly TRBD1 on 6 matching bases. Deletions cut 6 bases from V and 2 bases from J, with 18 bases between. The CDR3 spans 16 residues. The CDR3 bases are TGTGCCAGCAGACCACTAGACAGGAGCTTCACAGATACGCAGTATTTT. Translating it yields CASRPLDRSFTDTQYF.

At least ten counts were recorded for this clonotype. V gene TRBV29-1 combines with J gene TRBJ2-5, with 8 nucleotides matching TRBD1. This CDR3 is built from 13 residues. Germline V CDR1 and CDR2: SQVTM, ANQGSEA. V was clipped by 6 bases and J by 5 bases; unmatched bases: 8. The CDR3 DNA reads TGCAGCGTAGGACAGGGTGGAGTTGAGACCCAGTACTTC. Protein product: CSVGQGGVETQYF.

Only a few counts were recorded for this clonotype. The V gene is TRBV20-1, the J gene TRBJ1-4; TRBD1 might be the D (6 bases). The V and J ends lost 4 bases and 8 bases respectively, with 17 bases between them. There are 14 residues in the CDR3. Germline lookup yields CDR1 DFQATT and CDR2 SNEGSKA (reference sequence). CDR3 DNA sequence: TGCAGTGCTACCGCGACAGGTTCAAAGGAAAAACTGTTTTTT. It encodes CSATATGSKEKLFF.

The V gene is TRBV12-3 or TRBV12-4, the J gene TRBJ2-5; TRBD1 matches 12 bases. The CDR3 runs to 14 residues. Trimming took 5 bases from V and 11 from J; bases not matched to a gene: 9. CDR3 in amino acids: CASSGGQGANEQYF. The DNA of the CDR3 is TGTGCCAGCAGTGGGGGACAGGGGGCTAATGAGCAGTACTTC.

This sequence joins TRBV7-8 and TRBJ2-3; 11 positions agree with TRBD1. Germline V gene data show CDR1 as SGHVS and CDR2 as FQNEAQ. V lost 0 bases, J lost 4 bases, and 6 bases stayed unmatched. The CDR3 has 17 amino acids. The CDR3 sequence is CASSLALGQGAADTQYF. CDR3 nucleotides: TGTGCCAGCAGCTTAGCTCTTGGACAGGGGGCGGCAGATACGCAGTATTTT.

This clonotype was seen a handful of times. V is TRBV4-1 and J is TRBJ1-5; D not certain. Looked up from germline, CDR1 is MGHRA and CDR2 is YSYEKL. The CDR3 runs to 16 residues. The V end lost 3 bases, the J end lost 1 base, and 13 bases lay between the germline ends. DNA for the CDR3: TGCGCCAGCAGCCACGATAAGGTCTCGAGCAATCAGCCCCAGCATTTT. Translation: CASSHDKVSSNQPQHF.

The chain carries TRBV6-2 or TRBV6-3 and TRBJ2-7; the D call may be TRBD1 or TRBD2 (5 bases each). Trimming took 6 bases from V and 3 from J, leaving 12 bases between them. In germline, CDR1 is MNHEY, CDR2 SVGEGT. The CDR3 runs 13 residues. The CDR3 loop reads CASSGVGDYEQYF. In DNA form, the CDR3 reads TGTGCCAGCAGCGGGGTGGGGGACTACGAGCAGTACTTC.

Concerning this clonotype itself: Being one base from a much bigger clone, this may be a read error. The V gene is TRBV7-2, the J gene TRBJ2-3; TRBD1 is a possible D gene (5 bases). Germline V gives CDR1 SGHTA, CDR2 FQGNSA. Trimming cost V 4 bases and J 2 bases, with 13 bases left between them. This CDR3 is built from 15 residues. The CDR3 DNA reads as TGTGCCAGCAGCTCCCTCAGGGTGGACACAGATACGCAGTATTTT. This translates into CASSSLRVDTDTQYF. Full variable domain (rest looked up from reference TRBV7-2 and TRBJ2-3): GAGVSQSPSNKVTEKGKDVELRCDPISGHTALYWYRQSLGQGLEFLIYFQGNSAPDKSGLPSDRFSAERTGGSVSTLTIQRTQQEDSAVYLCASSSLRVDTDTQYFGPGTRLTVL.

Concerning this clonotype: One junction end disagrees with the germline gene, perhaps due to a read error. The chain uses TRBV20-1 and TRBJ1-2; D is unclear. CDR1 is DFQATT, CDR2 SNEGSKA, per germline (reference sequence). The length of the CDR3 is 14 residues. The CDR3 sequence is CSAPLAGSLRGYTF. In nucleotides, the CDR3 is TGTAGTGCTCCATTGGCGGGGTCTCTGCGGGGCTACACCTTC.

The CDR3 nucleotides read TGCAGTGTTCTCTTGGAGGTGGGGAATGAAGCTTTCTTT. It codes for CSVLLEVGNEAFF. V usage is TRBV20-1 and J usage is TRBJ1-1; no clear D gene. The germline V gene has CDR1 DFQATT and CDR2 SNEGSKA (reference sequence). The V gene lost 7 bases and the J gene lost 7 bases, with 19 bases spanning the gap. The CDR3 has 13 amino acids.

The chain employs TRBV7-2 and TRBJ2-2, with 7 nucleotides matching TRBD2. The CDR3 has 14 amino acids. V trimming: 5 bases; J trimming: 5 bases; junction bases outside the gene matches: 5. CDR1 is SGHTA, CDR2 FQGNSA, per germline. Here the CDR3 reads CASSPWRGTGELFF. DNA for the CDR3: TGTGCCAGCAGCCCCTGGCGGGGGACCGGGGAGCTGTTTTTT.

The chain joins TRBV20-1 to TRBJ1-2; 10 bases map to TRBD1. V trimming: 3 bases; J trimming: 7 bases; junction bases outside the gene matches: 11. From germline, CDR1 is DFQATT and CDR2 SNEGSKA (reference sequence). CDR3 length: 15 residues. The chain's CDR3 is CSASPAGQGVRGYTF. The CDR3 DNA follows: TGCAGTGCTAGTCCCGCTGGACAGGGGGTGCGTGGCTACACCTTC.

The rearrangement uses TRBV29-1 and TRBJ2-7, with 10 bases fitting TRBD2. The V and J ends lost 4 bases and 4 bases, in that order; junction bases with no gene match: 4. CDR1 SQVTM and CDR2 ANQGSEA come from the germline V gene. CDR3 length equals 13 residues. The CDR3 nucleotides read TGCAGCGTTGGCGCTAGCGGGAGTTACGAGCAGTACTTC. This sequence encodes CSVGASGSYEQYF.

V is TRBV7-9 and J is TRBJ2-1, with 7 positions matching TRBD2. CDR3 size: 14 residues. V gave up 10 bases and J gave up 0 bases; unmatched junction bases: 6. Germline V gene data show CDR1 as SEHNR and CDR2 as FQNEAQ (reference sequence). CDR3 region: CAIWGGVSYNEQFF. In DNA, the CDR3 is TGTGCCATCTGGGGGGGTGTCTCCTACAATGAGCAGTTCTTC.

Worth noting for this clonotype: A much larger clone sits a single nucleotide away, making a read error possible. As DNA, the CDR3 is TGTGCCAGCAGTCGCAGTCAGGGTCAGCCCCAGCATTTT. It is translated as CASSRSQGQPQHF. V is TRBV12-3 or TRBV12-4 and J is TRBJ1-5; the D gene is possibly TRBD1 (5 bases). Trimming pared 5 bases from V and 6 bases from J, leaving 11 bases between. The CDR3 length is 13 residues.

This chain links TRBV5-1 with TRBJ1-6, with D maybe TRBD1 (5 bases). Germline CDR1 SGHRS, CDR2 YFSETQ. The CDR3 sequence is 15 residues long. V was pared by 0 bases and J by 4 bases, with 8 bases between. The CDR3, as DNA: TGCGCCAGCAGCTTGGCGGGGGAGTATAATTCACCCCTCCACTTT. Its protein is CASSLAGEYNSPLHF.

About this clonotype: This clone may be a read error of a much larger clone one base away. The CDR3 nucleotides are TGTGCCACCACGAGGACAGGGTCGGTAACAGATGCGCAGTATTTT. Its translation: CATTRTGSVTDAQYF. The V gene is TRBV15, the J gene TRBJ2-3; 8 positions match TRBD1. The CDR3 spans 15 residues. CDR1 and CDR2 (germline): LNHNV, YYDKDF (reference sequence).

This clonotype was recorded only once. CDR3 nucleotide sequence: TGTGCCAGCAGCGTAGTAGAGGACAGGGGTTCTGGCTACACCTTC. Protein product: CASSVVEDRGSGYTF. This chain uses TRBV9 with TRBJ1-2, with TRBD1 matching over 9 bases. V trimming: 0 bases; J trimming: 7 bases; junction bases outside the gene matches: 7. The CDR3 spans 15 residues. Germline CDR1 is SGDLS and CDR2 is YYNGEE.

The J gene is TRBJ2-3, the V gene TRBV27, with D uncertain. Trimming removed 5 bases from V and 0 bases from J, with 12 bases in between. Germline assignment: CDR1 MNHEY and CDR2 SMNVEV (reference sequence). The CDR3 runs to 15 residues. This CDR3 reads CASSGWATSTDTQYF. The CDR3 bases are TGTGCCAGCAGTGGATGGGCCACTAGCACAGATACGCAGTATTTT.

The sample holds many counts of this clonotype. The CDR3 spells CASSFAANNYGYTF. CDR3 DNA sequence: TGTGCCAGCAGTTTCGCAGCAAATAACTATGGCTACACCTTC. This sequence joins TRBV12-3 or TRBV12-4 and TRBJ1-2; D gene uncertain. The CDR3 loop spans 14 amino acids. V lost 3 bases and J 1 base, leaving 9 bases between the germline ends.

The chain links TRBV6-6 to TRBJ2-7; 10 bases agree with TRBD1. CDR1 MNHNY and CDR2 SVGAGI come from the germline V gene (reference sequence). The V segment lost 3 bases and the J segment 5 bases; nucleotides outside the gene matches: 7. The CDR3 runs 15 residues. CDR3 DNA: TGTGCCAGCAGTTATCCGGGACAGGGGCGCGACGAGCAGTACTTC. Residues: CASSYPGQGRDEQYF.

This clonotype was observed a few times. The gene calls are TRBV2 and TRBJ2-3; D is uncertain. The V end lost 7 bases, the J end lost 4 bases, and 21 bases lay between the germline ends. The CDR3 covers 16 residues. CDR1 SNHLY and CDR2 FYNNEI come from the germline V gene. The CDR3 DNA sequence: TGTGCCAGCAACCTTATGGGCAGAATCATTGCAGATACGCAGTATTTT. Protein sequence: CASNLMGRIIADTQYF.

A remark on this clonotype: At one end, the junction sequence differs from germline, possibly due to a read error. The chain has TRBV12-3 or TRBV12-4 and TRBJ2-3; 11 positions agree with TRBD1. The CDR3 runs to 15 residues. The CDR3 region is CASSSGQGDTDMQYF. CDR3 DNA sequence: TGTGCCAGCAGTTCGGGACAGGGGGACACAGATATGCAGTATTTT.

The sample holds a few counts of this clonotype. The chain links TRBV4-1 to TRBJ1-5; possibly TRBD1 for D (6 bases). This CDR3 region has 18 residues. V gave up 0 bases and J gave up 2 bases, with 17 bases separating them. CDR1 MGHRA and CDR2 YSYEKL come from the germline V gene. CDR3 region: CASSQDGYRDYRNQPQHF. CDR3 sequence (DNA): TGCGCCAGCAGCCAAGATGGTTACAGGGATTATCGCAATCAGCCCCAGCATTTT.

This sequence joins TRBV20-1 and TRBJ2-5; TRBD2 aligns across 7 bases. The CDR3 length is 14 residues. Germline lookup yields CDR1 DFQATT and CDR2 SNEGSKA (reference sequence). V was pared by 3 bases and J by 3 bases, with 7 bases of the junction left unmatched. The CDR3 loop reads CSASLAGTEETQYF. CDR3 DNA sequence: TGCAGTGCTAGTTTAGCGGGTACAGAAGAGACCCAGTACTTC.

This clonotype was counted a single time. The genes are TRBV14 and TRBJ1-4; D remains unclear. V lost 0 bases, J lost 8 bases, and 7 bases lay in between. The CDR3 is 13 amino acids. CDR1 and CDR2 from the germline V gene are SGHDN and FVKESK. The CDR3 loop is CASSQDVGEKLFF. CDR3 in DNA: TGTGCCAGCAGCCAAGACGTGGGGGAAAAACTGTTTTTT.

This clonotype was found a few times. The CDR3 coding sequence is TGTGCCATCAGTGAGTCAATCCTTGGGGACCCCGGGCCCCAGCATTTT. It translates to CAISESILGDPGPQHF. This chain joins TRBV10-3 and TRBJ1-5; D might be TRBD1 (5 bases). Germline V gene lookup returns CDR1 ENHRY and CDR2 SYGVKD. This CDR3 contains 16 residues. Trimming removed 0 bases from V and 9 bases from J, with 18 bases in between.

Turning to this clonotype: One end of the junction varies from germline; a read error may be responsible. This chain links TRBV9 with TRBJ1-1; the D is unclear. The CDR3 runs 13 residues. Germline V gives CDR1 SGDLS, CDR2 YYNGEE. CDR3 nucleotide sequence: TGTGCCGGCAGCGCAAGATTGAACACTGAAGCTTTCTTT. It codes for CAGSARLNTEAFF.

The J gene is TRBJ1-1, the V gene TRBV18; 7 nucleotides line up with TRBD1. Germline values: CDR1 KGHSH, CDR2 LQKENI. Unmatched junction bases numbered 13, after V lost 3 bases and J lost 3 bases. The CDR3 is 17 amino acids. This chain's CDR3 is CASSPSLTGQTYTEAFF. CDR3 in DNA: TGTGCCAGCTCACCTAGTCTAACGGGACAGACATACACTGAAGCTTTCTTT.